A selection of T cell receptor beta chains follows, all from one sample in a study of cytomegalovirus exposure and HLA in healthy donors. Sequencing was performed with immunoSEQ multiplex PCR; in TCRdb, only in-frame clones are kept and a portion is missing. The sample consists of 150,000 to 200,000 clones, approximately 67% of them appearing once. The specimen was PBMCs. The receptors were sampled from a man aged 40-49 years in good health and CMV-seronegative. Each CDR3 is given with its conserved first and last residue. The D gene is left open where the match is weak. A clone size is listed for some rows: how often the clone was seen (once, few, many), or a class if it is expanded.

J: TRBJ1-2; V: TRBV6-1; size: .; D: TRBD1; CDR3: CASSFSRAGGGYTF; DNA: TGTGCCAGCAGTTTTTCCCGGGCAGGGGGTGGCTACACCTTC
J: TRBJ2-5; V: TRBV4-1; size: .; D: TRBD2; CDR3: CASSQGPAGGETQYF; DNA: TGCGCCAGCAGCCAAGGGCCAGCGGGAGGAGAGACCCAGTACTTC
J: TRBJ2-1; V: TRBV29-1; size: .; D: TRBD2; CDR3: CSVGPRGGRGEQFF; DNA: TGCAGCGTCGGTCCCCGTGGGGGGAGGGGTGAGCAGTTCTTC
J: TRBJ2-7; V: TRBV5-4; size: .; D: .; CDR3: CASSLGETRTYEQYF; DNA: TGTGCCAGCAGCTTGGGTGAGACTCGAACCTACGAGCAGTACTTC
J: TRBJ2-7; V: TRBV15; size: .; D: .; CDR3: CATSPGQLNSYEQYF; DNA: TGTGCCACCAGCCCCGGACAGCTTAACTCCTACGAGCAGTACTTC
J: TRBJ2-3; V: TRBV6-1; size: .; D: .; CDR3: CASSGQTSTDTQYF; DNA: TGTGCCAGCAGCGGACAGACTAGCACAGATACGCAGTATTTT
J: TRBJ2-3; V: TRBV7-2; size: .; D: TRBD2; CDR3: CASSPWGLAGITDTQYF; DNA: TGTGCCAGCAGCCCATGGGGACTAGCGGGGATCACAGATACGCAGTATTTT
J: TRBJ2-1; V: TRBV7-2; size: .; D: .; CDR3: CASIREGGGGAGGGYEQFF; DNA: TGTGCCAGCATCAGAGAGGGGGGCGGGGGAGCCGGTGGTGGCTATGAGCAGTTCTTC
J: TRBJ2-1; V: TRBV9; size: few; D: TRBD1; CDR3: CASSPQGAGIYNEQFF; DNA: TGTGCCAGCAGCCCGCAGGGGGCAGGCATCTACAATGAGCAGTTCTTC
J: TRBJ2-1; V: TRBV2; size: .; D: .; CDR3: CASSSRNEQFF; DNA: TGTGCCAGCAGTAGTCGGAATGAGCAGTTCTTC
J: TRBJ1-6; V: TRBV19; size: few; D: .; CDR3: CASSPRIGEPLHF; DNA: TGTGCCAGTAGTCCCCGAATCGGAGAACCCCTCCACTTT
J: TRBJ1-1; V: TRBV10-3; size: .; D: .; CDR3: CAISESLIGGVGAFF; DNA: TGTGCCATCAGTGAGTCGCTAATAGGGGGGGTTGGAGCTTTCTTT
J: TRBJ2-7; V: TRBV11-2; size: .; D: TRBD1; CDR3: CASSLGQGVGYEQYF; DNA: TGTGCCAGCAGCTTGGGACAGGGGGTAGGCTACGAGCAGTACTTC
J: TRBJ2-3; V: TRBV5-4; size: once; D: TRBD2; CDR3: CASRAGGGTDTQYF; DNA: TGTGCCAGCAGGGCGGGGGGTGGAACAGATACGCAGTATTTT
J: TRBJ1-2; V: TRBV19; size: few; D: TRBD1; CDR3: CASSVIDRVLYGYTF; DNA: TGTGCCAGTAGTGTTATCGACAGGGTCCTCTATGGCTACACCTTC
J: TRBJ1-2; V: TRBV18; size: once; D: .; CDR3: CASSPSGNYGYTF; DNA: TGTGCCAGCTCACCTTCAGGGAACTATGGCTACACCTTC
J: TRBJ1-5; V: TRBV7-9; size: .; D: TRBD1; CDR3: CASSFFPGDRSNQPQHF; DNA: TGTGCCAGCAGCTTTTTTCCGGGGGACAGAAGCAATCAGCCCCAGCATTTT
J: TRBJ1-4; V: TRBV19; size: .; D: .; CDR3: CASSTSAATNEKLFF; DNA: TGTGCCAGTAGTACGTCCGCAGCAACTAATGAAAAACTGTTTTTT
J: TRBJ1-5; V: TRBV10-3; size: once; D: TRBD1; CDR3: CAISGTGNNQPQHF; DNA: TGTGCCATCAGTGGGACAGGGAACAATCAGCCCCAGCATTTT
J: TRBJ2-1; V: TRBV5-1; size: .; D: TRBD2; CDR3: CASSFGSVGGFNEQFF; DNA: TGCGCCAGCAGCTTTGGGTCGGTCGGGGGGTTCAATGAGCAGTTCTTC
J: TRBJ2-1; V: TRBV28; size: .; D: .; CDR3: CASSLDTYNEQFF; DNA: TGTGCCAGCAGTCTCGACACCTACAATGAGCAGTTCTTC
J: TRBJ2-3; V: TRBV29-1; size: .; D: .; CDR3: CSVRTALGNTQYF; DNA: TGCAGCGTCCGGACAGCGCTAGGCAATACGCAGTATTTT
J: TRBJ2-5; V: TRBV11-2; size: .; D: TRBD2; CDR3: CASRWAGVETQYF; DNA: TGTGCCAGCAGATGGGCGGGGGTAGAGACCCAGTACTTC
J: TRBJ2-7; V: TRBV19; size: once; D: TRBD1; CDR3: CASSPQDRNTYEQYF; DNA: TGTGCCAGTAGTCCTCAGGACAGGAACACCTACGAGCAGTACTTC
J: TRBJ2-7; V: TRBV19; size: .; D: .; CDR3: CASSLAKTYEQYF; DNA: TGTGCCAGTAGTCTCGCTAAGACCTACGAGCAGTACTTC
J: TRBJ2-3; V: TRBV6-1; size: few; D: TRBD2; CDR3: CASSDTSGGADTQYF; DNA: TGTGCCAGCAGTGACACTAGCGGGGGGGCAGATACGCAGTATTTT
J: TRBJ2-5; V: TRBV11-1; size: .; D: .; CDR3: CASSLSHHQETQYF; DNA: TGTGCCAGCAGCTTAAGCCACCACCAAGAGACCCAGTACTTC
J: TRBJ1-2; V: TRBV4-1; size: few; D: TRBD1; CDR3: CASSQDRQGIYGYTF; DNA: TGCGCCAGCAGCCAAGATAGACAGGGGATCTATGGCTACACCTTC
J: TRBJ2-2; V: TRBV6-1; size: few; D: .; CDR3: CASSEKRDTGELFF; DNA: TGTGCCAGCAGTGAGAAGCGGGACACCGGGGAGCTGTTTTTT